Sequencing of this T cell receptor beta chain was carried out in a study of identical twins. Whole-study results and caveats: Out-of-frame alpha sequences common to twins exhibited a surplus of low generation probability.

All donors were healthy, and all were Caucasian. MiXCR, run by TCRdb on the 5' RACE reads, gives a single entry per CDR3 protein. The data contain some 330,000 distinct CDR3 sequences, around 9% of them seen just once; the ten biggest clones take up under 9.5%. This clonotype has a count of ten or more. Its target is not known. V trimming: 6 bases; J trimming: 8 bases; junction bases outside the gene matches: 14. This CDR3 region has 17 residues. The V gene's germline CDR1 is MGHDK and CDR2 SYGVNS. J is TRBJ2-1 and V is TRBV25-1, with TRBD2 matching over 12 bases. Material for sequencing was naive T cells sorted from blood. This TCR was recovered from a woman aged 45-65 years in good health. CDR3 DNA sequence: TGTGCCAGCAGAACCACCCTCCTAGCGGGAGGGCCCGATGAGCAGTTCTTC. As protein: CASRTTLLAGGPDEQFF. Combining the CDR3 with reference TRBV25-1 and TRBJ2-1 gives the whole variable domain EADIYQTPRYLVIGTGKKITLECSQTMGHDKMYWYQQDPGMELHLIHYSYGVNSTEKGDLSSESTVSRIRTEHFPLTLESARPSHTSQYLCASRTTLLAGGPDEQFFGPGTRLTVL.